This record looks at one TCR beta chain sequence and its context. At one of its ends the junction is not consistent with the germline gene, which may arise from a read error. This record comes from a study of blood T cell repertoires in COVID-19. In the authors' workflow: Amplified reference gene primers provided the basis for estimating nucleated cell counts. Here immunoSEQ multiplex PCR was the method, and the copy in TCRdb shows in-frame clones only, minus some. V and J calls and clone size are those listed in that table; D and trimming were worked out from the DNA. The sample records tens of thousands of clones, approximately 80% being singletons. There are 13 residues in the CDR3. Germline CDR1 and CDR2: LNHDA and SQIVND (reference sequence).

V and J are TRBV19 and TRBJ1-3, with no clear D. This TCR came from a man aged 45-65 years with acute or convalescent COVID-19. The sample was peripheral blood. The CDR3 DNA reads TGTGCCAGTCGTATGGCGGCCACAAACACCATATATTTT. Translating gives CASRMAATNTIYF.